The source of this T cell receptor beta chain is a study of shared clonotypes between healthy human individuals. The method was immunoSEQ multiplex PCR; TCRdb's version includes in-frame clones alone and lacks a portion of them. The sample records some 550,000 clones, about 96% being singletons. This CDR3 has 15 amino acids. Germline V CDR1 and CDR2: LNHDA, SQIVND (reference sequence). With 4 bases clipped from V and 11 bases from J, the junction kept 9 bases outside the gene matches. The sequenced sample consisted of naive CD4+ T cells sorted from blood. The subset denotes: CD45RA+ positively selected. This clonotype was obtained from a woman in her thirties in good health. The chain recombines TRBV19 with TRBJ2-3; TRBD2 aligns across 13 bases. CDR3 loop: CASSTGTSGAVKQYF. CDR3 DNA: TGTGCCAGTAGTACCGGGACTAGCGGGGCCGTAAAGCAGTATTTT.